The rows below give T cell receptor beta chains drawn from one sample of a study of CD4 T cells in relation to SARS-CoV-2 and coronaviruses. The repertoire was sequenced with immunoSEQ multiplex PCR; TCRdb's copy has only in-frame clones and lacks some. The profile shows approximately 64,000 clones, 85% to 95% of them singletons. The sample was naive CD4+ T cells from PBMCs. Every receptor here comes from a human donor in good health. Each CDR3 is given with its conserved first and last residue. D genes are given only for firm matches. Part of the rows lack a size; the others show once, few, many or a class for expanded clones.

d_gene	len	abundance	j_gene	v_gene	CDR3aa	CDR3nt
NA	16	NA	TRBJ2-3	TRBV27	CASSPTPGTSTDTQYF	TGTGCCAGCAGTCCGACCCCGGGTACTAGCACAGATACGCAGTATTTT
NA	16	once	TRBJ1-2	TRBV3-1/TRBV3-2	CASSQDAGRLNYGYTF	TGTGCCAGCAGCCAAGACGCCGGACGGCTAAACTATGGCTACACCTTC
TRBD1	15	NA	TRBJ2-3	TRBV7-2	CASSLRGRLTDTQYF	TGTGCCAGCAGCTTGAGGGGGCGGCTCACAGATACGCAGTATTTT
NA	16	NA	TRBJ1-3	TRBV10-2	CASSEVWRNSGNTIYF	TGCGCCAGCAGTGAAGTGTGGAGGAACTCTGGAAACACCATATATTTT
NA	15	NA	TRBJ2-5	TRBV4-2	CASSQNPGAQETQYF	TGTGCCAGCAGCCAAAATCCCGGTGCTCAAGAGACCCAGTACTTC
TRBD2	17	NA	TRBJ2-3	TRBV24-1	CATSDLQAGKSTDTQYF	TGTGCCACCAGTGATTTGCAAGCGGGGAAGTCCACAGATACGCAGTATTTT
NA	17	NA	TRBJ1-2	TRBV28	CASSLLRVDRTNYGYTF	TGTGCCAGCAGTCTTCTTAGGGTGGACAGAACTAACTATGGCTACACCTTC
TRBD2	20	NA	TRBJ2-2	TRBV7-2	CASSLADGLAGGSITGELFF	TGTGCCAGCAGCTTAGCGGACGGACTAGCGGGAGGGTCGATCACCGGGGAGCTGTTTTTT
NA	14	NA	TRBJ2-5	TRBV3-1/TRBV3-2	CASSRSSSGETQYF	TGTGCCAGCAGCCGAAGTTCTTCGGGGGAGACCCAGTACTTC
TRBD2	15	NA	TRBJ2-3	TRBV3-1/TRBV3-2	CASSTWTSGKDTQYF	TGTGCCAGCAGCACTTGGACTAGCGGGAAGGATACGCAGTATTTT
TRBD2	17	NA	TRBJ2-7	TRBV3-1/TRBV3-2	CASSRPSTSASSYEQYF	TGTGCCAGCAGCCGACCCTCGACTAGCGCAAGCTCCTACGAGCAGTACTTC
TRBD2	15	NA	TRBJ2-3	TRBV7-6	CASSPSGISTDTQYF	TGTGCCAGCAGCCCTAGCGGGATTTCCACAGATACGCAGTATTTT
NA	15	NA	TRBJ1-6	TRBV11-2	CASSLLEDTRSPLHF	TGTGCCAGCAGCTTACTTGAGGACACTAGATCACCCCTCCACTTT
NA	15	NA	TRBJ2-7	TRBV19	CASSIVAGGSHEQYF	TGTGCCAGTAGTATAGTGGCAGGTGGGAGCCACGAGCAGTACTTC